These 29 T cell receptor beta chains share one sample of origin, sequenced in a study of spatial heterogeneity in lung cancer. Time point noted: sample taken at primary tumor resection. In each case, whole RNA from tumor, nontumor lung or frozen PBMC was sequenced unsorted. TCRdb fed the 5' RACE reads into MiXCR, producing one record per CDR3 protein. The sample records about 36,000 distinct CDR3 sequences, 5.2% being singletons. The sample here was PBMCs, taken at surgery. These receptors all come from a female donor with early-stage non-small cell lung cancer.

In this sample, this clonotype turned up many times. The chain uses TRBV7-2 and TRBJ2-1, with 10 bases lining up with TRBD2. The CDR3 extends over 16 amino acids. Losses at the gene ends were 1 base for V and 2 bases for J; bases not matched to a gene: 2. Germline CDR1 is SGHTA and CDR2 is FQGNSA. Written as DNA, the CDR3 is TGTGCCAGCAGCTTAGTCGGACTAGCGGCCTACAATGAGCAGTTCTTC. It translates to CASSLVGLAAYNEQFF.

This clonotype showed up many times. The chain links TRBV7-2 to TRBJ2-1; TRBD2 might be the D (6 bases). Germline loops: CDR1 SGHTA, CDR2 FQGNSA. V was shortened by 1 base and J by 4 bases, with 11 bases between the two germline ends. CDR3 size: 15 residues. The CDR3, as DNA: TGTGCCAGCAGCTTAGGGAGGGCCCGTTACAATGAGCAGTTCTTC. Translated: CASSLGRARYNEQFF. Full variable domain (rest looked up from reference TRBV7-2 and TRBJ2-1): GAGVSQSPSNKVTEKGKDVELRCDPISGHTALYWYRQSLGQGLEFLIYFQGNSAPDKSGLPSDRFSAERTGGSVSTLTIQRTQQEDSAVYLCASSLGRARYNEQFFGPGTRLTVL.

This clonotype was observed at least ten times. The CDR3 sequence is CASSSSEGGHTDTQYF. The CDR3 nucleotides are TGCGCCAGCAGCTCCTCGGAGGGGGGACACACAGATACGCAGTATTTT. The chain links TRBV5-1 to TRBJ2-3; D is tentatively TRBD1 or TRBD2 (6 bases each). The CDR3 length is 16 residues. Germline-derived CDR1 and CDR2 are SGHRS and YFSETQ. V was pared by 3 bases and J by 2 bases, with 16 bases between.

The chain recombines TRBV12-3 or TRBV12-4 with TRBJ2-5, with D possibly TRBD2 on 5 matching bases. The V end was cut by 7 bases, the J end by 5 bases, with 11 bases between. CDR3 size: 12 residues. CDR3: CASMGSVETQYF. The CDR3 DNA reads as TGTGCCAGCATGGGGAGCGTTGAGACCCAGTACTTC.

In this sample, this clonotype turned up many times. The chain employs TRBV19 and TRBJ2-5, with TRBD2 matching 9 bases. This CDR3 has 16 residues. CDR1 and CDR2 (germline): LNHDA, SQIVND (reference sequence). V shed 9 bases and J 5 bases; nucleotides not matched to a gene: 16. The CDR3 here is CASQSESSGTPETQYF. CDR3 DNA: TGTGCCAGCCAGAGCGAGTCTAGCGGGACCCCGGAGACCCAGTACTTC.

At least ten counts were recorded for this clonotype. The J gene is TRBJ2-3, the V gene TRBV7-2; D may be TRBD1 (6 bases). This CDR3 has 15 residues. The germline V gene encodes CDR1 SGHTA and CDR2 FQGNSA. V lost 1 base, J lost 4 bases, and 12 bases lay in between. Here the CDR3 reads CASSLEARGSDTQYF. The DNA for the CDR3 is TGTGCCAGCAGCTTAGAGGCCAGGGGCTCAGATACGCAGTATTTT.

This clonotype was counted many times. This rearrangement joins TRBV2 to TRBJ2-7; D is possibly TRBD2 (6 bases). With 2 bases removed from V and 3 bases from J, the gap between germline ends came to 11 bases. Germline V lookup: CDR1 SNHLY, CDR2 FYNNEI. The CDR3 runs 14 residues. The CDR3 loop is CASSEPTGLYEQYF. DNA of the CDR3: TGTGCCAGCAGTGAACCCACGGGACTCTACGAGCAGTACTTC.

There are many counts of this clonotype. The chain is built from TRBV7-9 and TRBJ1-1; D not resolved. Trimming removed 2 bases from V and 4 bases from J, with 8 bases in between. This CDR3 comprises 13 residues. From germline, CDR1 is SEHNR and CDR2 FQNEAQ (reference sequence). Here the CDR3 DNA reads TGTGCCAGCAGCTTACAAGGGAGCACTGAAGCTTTCTTT. Translation: CASSLQGSTEAFF.

This clonotype was found many times. This chain links TRBV11-2 with TRBJ2-4, with D possibly being TRBD1 or TRBD2 (6 bases each). The V end was cut by 4 bases, the J end by 6 bases, with 10 bases between. The CDR3 has 13 residues. The V gene's germline CDR1 is SGHAT and CDR2 FQNNGV. The DNA of the CDR3 is TGTGCCAGCAGCTCGGGGGCAGGAAACATTCAGTACTTC. Translating gives CASSSGAGNIQYF. The entire variable domain, with the rest obtained from reference TRBV11-2 and TRBJ2-4, is as follows: EAGVAQSPRYKIIEKRQSVAFWCNPISGHATLYWYQQILGQGPKLLIQFQNNGVVDDSQLPKDRFSAERLKGVDSTLKIQPAKLEDSAVYLCASSSGAGNIQYFGAGTRLSVL.

This clonotype appeared many times. In nucleotides, the CDR3 is TGTGCCAGCAGCGTAGTGGCGGGAGGGGAGACCCAGTACTTC. Its translation is CASSVVAGGETQYF. The chain joins TRBV9 to TRBJ2-5, with 9 nucleotides matching TRBD2. The CDR3 length is 14 residues. Per germline, CDR1 SGDLS and CDR2 YYNGEE. The junction had 2 bases not matched to a gene; V was cut back by 0 bases and J by 5 bases.

This clonotype came up many times. The genes are TRBV29-1 and TRBJ2-2; 9 bases fit TRBD1. This CDR3 is 14 amino acids long. From germline, CDR1 is SQVTM and CDR2 ANQGSEA. V dropped 5 bases and J dropped 5; count of bases not matched to a gene: 6. The DNA for the CDR3 is TGCAGCGTTCGCGCCGGGACAGGGACCGGGGAGCTGTTTTTT. Protein sequence: CSVRAGTGTGELFF.

This clonotype has a count of ten or more. V and J are TRBV6-6 and TRBJ2-5; the D is unclear. This CDR3 is 14 amino acids long. Germline V lookup: CDR1 MNHNY, CDR2 SVGAGI (reference sequence). Trimming removed 6 bases at V and 4 bases at J, with 15 bases between. The CDR3 DNA follows: TGTGCCAGCAGCTCCTTCTTGGGGTCAGAGACCCAGTACTTC. It specifies CASSSFLGSETQYF.

This clonotype came up many times. The chain carries TRBV29-1 and TRBJ2-2; tentatively, D is TRBD1 (6 bases). Germline V lookup: CDR1 SQVTM, CDR2 ANQGSEA. Trimming stripped 5 bases from V and 1 base from J, with 11 bases between. The CDR3 loop spans 14 amino acids. Written as DNA, the CDR3 is TGCAGCGTTTCAGGACAGCGGAACACCGGGGAGCTGTTTTTT. Translation: CSVSGQRNTGELFF.

This clonotype was counted between two and nine times. The chain carries TRBV5-1 and TRBJ2-5; weak D call: TRBD2 (7 bases). The germline CDR1 and CDR2 sequences are SGHRS and YFSETQ. The ends were cut back, 4 bases at V and 5 bases at J, with 18 bases in the middle. The CDR3 is 15 amino acids. CDR3 sequence: CASSRDTGGWETQYF. For the CDR3, the DNA is TGCGCCAGCAGCAGAGACACGGGGGGCTGGGAGACCCAGTACTTC. The full variable domain, completed using reference TRBV5-1 and TRBJ2-5, is KAGVTQTPRYLIKTRGQQVTLSCSPISGHRSVSWYQQTPGQGLQFLFEYFSETQRNKGNFPGRFSGRQFSNSRSEMNVSTLELGDSALYLCASSRDTGGWETQYFGPGTRLLVL.

At least ten counts were recorded for this clonotype. The chain couples TRBV12-3 or TRBV12-4 to TRBJ2-7; 9 nucleotides align to TRBD1. After removal of 6 bases from V and 4 bases from J, the junction contained 7 bases not matched to a gene. CDR3 length: 14 residues. CDR3 DNA: TGTGCCAGCAGCCCCACAGGGGGCAGGTACGAGCAGTACTTC. It encodes CASSPTGGRYEQYF.

This clonotype was seen repeatedly, ten times or more. V is TRBV5-1 and J is TRBJ1-5; no reliable D call. Germline CDR1 reads SGHRS; CDR2 reads YFSETQ. With 2 bases removed from V and 0 bases from J, the gap between germline ends came to 3 bases. The CDR3 runs 13 residues. In DNA, the CDR3 is TGCGCCAGCAGCTTAGATAGCAATCAGCCCCAGCATTTT. Its protein is CASSLDSNQPQHF.

This clonotype has ten or more counts. The V and J genes are TRBV6-5 and TRBJ2-5; 7 bases match TRBD2. After removal of 2 bases from V and 9 bases from J, the junction contained 6 bases not matched to a gene. CDR1 and CDR2 from the germline V gene are MNHEY and SVGAGI. This CDR3 has 13 residues. The CDR3 DNA reads TGTGCCAGCAGTTACGACCGGGGAGGGCCCCAGTACTTC. The encoded protein is CASSYDRGGPQYF.

This clonotype appeared many times. This chain joins TRBV7-8 and TRBJ2-7; weak D call: TRBD1 (6 bases). This CDR3 comprises 16 residues. Germline V CDR1 and CDR2: SGHVS, FQNEAQ. V lost 4 bases and J 4 bases, leaving 20 bases between the germline ends. CDR3 residues: CASSSMTGQSLYEQYF. The CDR3 DNA sequence: TGTGCCAGCAGCTCTATGACAGGACAATCTTTATACGAGCAGTACTTC.

This clonotype was recorded many times. The CDR3 sequence: CSANDRTYEQYF. CDR3 DNA: TGCAGTGCAAACGACAGAACCTACGAGCAGTACTTC. The rearrangement uses TRBV20-1 and TRBJ2-7; D might be TRBD1 (5 bases). The germline V gene encodes CDR1 DFQATT and CDR2 SNEGSKA (reference sequence). Trimming removed 6 bases at V and 2 bases at J, with 11 bases between. The length of the CDR3 is 12 residues.

This clonotype came up a few times. V usage is TRBV4-1 and J usage is TRBJ2-1; either TRBD1 or TRBD2 may fit D (5 bases each). From germline, CDR1 is MGHRA and CDR2 YSYEKL. V was trimmed by 2 bases and J by 7 bases, leaving 15 bases between them. This CDR3 spans 15 amino acids. CDR3 DNA sequence: TGCGCCAGCAGCCAATTGGGACCCGTTTCGAATGAGCAGTTCTTC. This gives the protein CASSQLGPVSNEQFF.

The CDR3 here is CASSPRVKQETQYF. For the CDR3, the DNA is TGTGCCAGCTCACCAAGGGTAAAACAAGAGACCCAGTACTTC. The chain links TRBV18 to TRBJ2-5; D is uncertain. V dropped 2 bases and J dropped 2 bases, with 9 bases sitting between them. Per the germline V gene, CDR1 is KGHSH and CDR2 is LQKENI. This CDR3 spans 14 amino acids.

This clonotype has a count of ten or more. The CDR3 sequence: CASSYRRGSGNQPQHF. The CDR3 bases are TGTGCCAGCAGTTACCGAAGGGGATCAGGCAATCAGCCCCAGCATTTT. This chain joins TRBV6-6 and TRBJ1-5; D is perhaps TRBD1 (5 bases). V was shortened by 2 bases and J by 2 bases, with 13 bases between the two germline ends. The germline CDR1 and CDR2 sequences are MNHNY and SVGAGI (reference sequence). The CDR3 runs to 16 residues.

This clonotype came up many times. The J gene is TRBJ2-7, the V gene TRBV5-6; D perhaps matches TRBD2 (6 bases). V was pared by 0 bases and J by 4 bases, with 11 bases between. The CDR3 is 14 amino acids. CDR1 SGHDT and CDR2 YYEEEE come from the germline V gene. This CDR3 reads CASSLARERYEQYF. CDR3 nucleotide sequence: TGTGCCAGCAGCTTGGCTCGGGAGAGGTACGAGCAGTACTTC.

In regard to this clonotype: This may be a read error: a much more frequent sequence differs by one nucleotide. V is TRBV20-1 and J is TRBJ2-5; 10 bases are shared with TRBD2. The CDR3 consists of 14 residues. Germline assignment: CDR1 DFQATT and CDR2 SNEGSKA (reference sequence). For the CDR3, the DNA is TGCTGTGCTACCCGGACTAGCGGCCAAGAGACCCAGTACTTC. This gives the protein CCATRTSGQETQYF.

This clonotype was recorded many times. The chain couples TRBV7-2 to TRBJ2-6, with 8 bases matching TRBD1. The CDR3 sequence is 16 residues long. V was pared by 6 bases and J by 4 bases, with 8 bases of the junction left unmatched. Germline V lookup: CDR1 SGHTA, CDR2 FQGNSA. CDR3 in DNA: TGTGCCAGCAGATCTGCAGGGGGCCTGGGGGCCAACGTCCTGACTTTC. Translating it yields CASRSAGGLGANVLTF.

This clonotype was detected many times. This chain links TRBV30 with TRBJ2-7, with 7 bases lining up with TRBD1. CDR3 length: 14 residues. J gave up 5 bases and V 0 bases, and 7 bases lay outside the gene matches. Germline lookup yields CDR1 GTSNPN and CDR2 SVGIG (reference sequence). The CDR3 loop is CAWSVLGGVDEQYF. The CDR3 DNA sequence: TGTGCCTGGAGTGTACTAGGGGGCGTCGACGAGCAGTACTTC.

The sample holds many counts of this clonotype. This sequence joins TRBV6-1 and TRBJ1-2; 12 bases are a match to TRBD1. This CDR3 has 17 amino acids. CDR1 and CDR2 from the germline V gene are MNHNS and SASEGT. Losses at the gene ends were 1 base for V and 2 bases for J; bases not matched to a gene: 5. This CDR3 reads CASSEDLGQGANYGYTF. CDR3 DNA sequence: TGTGCCAGCAGTGAAGATCTGGGACAGGGGGCCAACTATGGCTACACCTTC.

This clonotype has only one observation. Just one base apart from a much larger clone, this may be a read error. The V call is TRBV7-9, the J call TRBJ1-2; 7 positions agree with TRBD1. Germline CDR1 and CDR2: SEHNR and FQNEAQ (reference sequence). This CDR3 contains 14 residues. The CDR3 loop is CASSPQTGLYGYIF. CDR3 bases: TGTGCCAGCAGCCCCCAGACAGGGCTCTATGGCTACATCTTC.

This clonotype came up many times. The chain employs TRBV24-1 and TRBJ2-3, with TRBD2 matching 8 bases. The V gene end was trimmed by 3 bases and the J gene end by 6 bases; junction bases not matched to a gene: 7. CDR1 KGHDR and CDR2 SFDVKD come from the germline V gene. The CDR3 length is 15 residues. The CDR3 protein is CATSDAGTSMDTQYF. For the CDR3, the DNA is TGTGCCACCAGTGATGCCGGGACTAGTATGGATACGCAGTATTTT.